This T cell receptor (beta chain) is from a study of blood T cell repertoires in COVID-19. Study overall: The origin of the acute and convalescent COVID-19 samples was the United States, Italy and Spain.

In this sample, this clone turned up a few times. Repertoires were generated with immunoSEQ multiplex PCR, while TCRdb's copy carries only in-frame clones and drops some. The top ten hold about 10% of the sample, which has 210,000 or so clones, 70% to 90% seen once. Germline CDR1 is SGHTA and CDR2 is FQGNSA. This CDR3 has 15 amino acids. The junction had 7 bases not matched to a gene; V was cut back by 5 bases and J by 2 bases. The chain is built from TRBV7-2 and TRBJ2-3, with 7 bases lining up with TRBD2. This TCR was sampled from a man aged 25 to 40 who had recovered from COVID-19. Sequenced input: PBMCs or T cells enriched from blood (not recorded which). In DNA, the CDR3 is TGTGCCAGCAGCCCAACCGGGACTATCACAGATACGCAGTATTTT. Its translation is CASSPTGTITDTQYF.